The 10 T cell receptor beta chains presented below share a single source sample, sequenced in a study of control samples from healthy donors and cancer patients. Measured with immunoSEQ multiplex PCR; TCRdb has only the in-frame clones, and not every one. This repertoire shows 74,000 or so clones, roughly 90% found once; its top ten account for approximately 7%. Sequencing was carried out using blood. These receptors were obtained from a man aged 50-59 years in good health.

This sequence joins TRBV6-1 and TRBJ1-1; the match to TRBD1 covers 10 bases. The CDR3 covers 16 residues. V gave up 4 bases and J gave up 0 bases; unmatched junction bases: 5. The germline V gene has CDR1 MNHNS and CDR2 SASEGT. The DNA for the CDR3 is TGTGCCAGCAGTGGGGGACAGGGGATCGTGAACACTGAAGCTTTCTTT. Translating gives CASSGGQGIVNTEAFF.

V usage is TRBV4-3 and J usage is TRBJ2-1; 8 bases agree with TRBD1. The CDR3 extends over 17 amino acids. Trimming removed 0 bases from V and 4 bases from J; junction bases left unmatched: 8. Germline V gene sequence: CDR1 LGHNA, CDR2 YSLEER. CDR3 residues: CASSQDLGQALYNEQFF. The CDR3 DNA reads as TGCGCCAGCAGCCAAGATTTGGGACAGGCTTTGTACAATGAGCAGTTCTTC.

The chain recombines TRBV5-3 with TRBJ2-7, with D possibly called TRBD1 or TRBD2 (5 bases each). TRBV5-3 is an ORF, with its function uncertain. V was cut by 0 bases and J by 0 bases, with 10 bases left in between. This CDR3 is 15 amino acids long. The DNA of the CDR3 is TGTGCCAGAAGCTTGGTTTGGGGGTACTCCTACGAGCAGTACTTC. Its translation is CARSLVWGYSYEQYF.

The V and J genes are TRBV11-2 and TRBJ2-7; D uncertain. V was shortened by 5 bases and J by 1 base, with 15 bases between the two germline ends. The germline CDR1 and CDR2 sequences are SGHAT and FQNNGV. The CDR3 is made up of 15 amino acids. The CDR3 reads CASSPVRASSYEQYF. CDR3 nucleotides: TGTGCCAGCAGCCCAGTTCGGGCATCTTCCTACGAGCAGTACTTC.

The CDR3 nucleotides read TGTGCCAGTAGTATAGGACAGGGGTTGAATCAGCCCCAGCATTTT. Amino acids: CASSIGQGLNQPQHF. The chain combines TRBV19 with TRBJ1-5, with 8 bases fitting TRBD1. Germline CDR1 is LNHDA and CDR2 is SQIVND (reference sequence). The CDR3 is made up of 15 amino acids. Trimming cost V 1 base and J 4 bases; bases outside gene matches: 3.

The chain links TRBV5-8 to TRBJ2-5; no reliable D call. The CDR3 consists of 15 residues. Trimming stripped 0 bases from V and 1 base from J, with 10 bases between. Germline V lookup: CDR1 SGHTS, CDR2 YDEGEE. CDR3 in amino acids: CASSLAGRIQETQYF. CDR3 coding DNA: TGTGCCAGCAGCTTGGCTGGGCGGATCCAAGAGACCCAGTACTTC.

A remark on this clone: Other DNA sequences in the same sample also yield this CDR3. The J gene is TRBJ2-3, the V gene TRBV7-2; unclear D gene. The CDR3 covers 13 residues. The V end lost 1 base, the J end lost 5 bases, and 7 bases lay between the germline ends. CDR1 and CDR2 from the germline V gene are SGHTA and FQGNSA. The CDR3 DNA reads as TGTGCCAGCAGCTTAGAGGCAGAAGATACGCAGTATTTT. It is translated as CASSLEAEDTQYF.

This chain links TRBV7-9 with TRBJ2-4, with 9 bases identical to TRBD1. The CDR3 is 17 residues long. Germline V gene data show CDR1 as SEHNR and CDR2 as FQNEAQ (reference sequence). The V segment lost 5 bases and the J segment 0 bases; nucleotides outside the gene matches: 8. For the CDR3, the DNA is TGTGCCAGCAGCGAAGGACAGGGGAAAATAGCCAAAAACATTCAGTACTTC. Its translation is CASSEGQGKIAKNIQYF.

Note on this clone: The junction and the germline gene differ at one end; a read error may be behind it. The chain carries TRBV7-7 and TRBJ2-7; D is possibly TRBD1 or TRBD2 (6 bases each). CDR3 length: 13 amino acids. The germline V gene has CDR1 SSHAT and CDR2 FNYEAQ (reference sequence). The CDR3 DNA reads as TGTGCTAGCAGCAACCTGGGGGGCGACGAGCAGTACTTC. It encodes CASSNLGGDEQYF.

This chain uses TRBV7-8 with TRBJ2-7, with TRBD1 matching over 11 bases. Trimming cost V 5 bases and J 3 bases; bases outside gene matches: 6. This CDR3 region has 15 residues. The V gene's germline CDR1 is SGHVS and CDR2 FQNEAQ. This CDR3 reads CASSPGQGAFYEQYF. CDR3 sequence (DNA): TGTGCCAGCAGCCCCGGACAGGGGGCTTTCTACGAGCAGTACTTC.